Shown below are 11 T cell receptor beta chains from a single sample sequenced in a study of shared clonotypes between healthy human individuals. Assay: immunoSEQ multiplex PCR; the TCRdb copy retains only in-frame clones and omits some. The sample holds roughly 1 million clones, 65% to 75% seen once. Sequencing was done on a sample of memory CD4+ T cells sorted from blood. The subset is: CD45RA-negative fraction. Receptor source: a man between 18 and 35 years old in good health.

The rearrangement joins TRBV28 to TRBJ2-5, with D uncertain. The CDR3 consists of 15 residues. The germline CDR1 and CDR2 sequences are MDHEN and SYDVKM. Trimming took 3 bases from V and 0 from J, leaving 11 bases between them. CDR3 coding DNA: TGTGCCAGCAGTTTTAACCGACCGTACCAAGAGACCCAGTACTTC. Translating gives CASSFNRPYQETQYF.

V gene TRBV11-3 combines with J gene TRBJ2-1, with 8 bases that match TRBD1. The CDR3 loop spans 14 amino acids. Germline V lookup: CDR1 SGHNT, CDR2 YENEEA. V was pared by 5 bases and J by 10 bases, with 10 bases of the junction left unmatched. CDR3 sequence (DNA): TGTGCCAGCAGCCCGGGACAGGACCAAAGGGAGCAGTTCTTC. Translating gives CASSPGQDQREQFF.

CDR3: CASSLDVNEQFF. The CDR3 region has the DNA TGTGCCAGCAGCTTAGATGTCAATGAGCAGTTCTTC. The V call is TRBV7-9, the J call TRBJ2-1, with D unclear. Trimming took 1 base from V and 6 from J, leaving 4 bases between them. Per the germline V gene, CDR1 is SEHNR and CDR2 is FQNEAQ (reference sequence). The CDR3 covers 12 residues.

The chain has TRBV9 and TRBJ1-2, with D hard to call. Deletions cut 2 bases from V and 6 bases from J, with 11 bases between. The CDR3 totals 13 residues. Germline V gene sequence: CDR1 SGDLS, CDR2 YYNGEE. The CDR3 region is CASSVGLFDGYTF. As DNA, the CDR3 is TGTGCCAGCAGCGTCGGATTATTCGATGGCTACACCTTC.

The J gene is TRBJ1-6, the V gene TRBV6-1; D uncertain. The germline gives CDR1 MNHNS, CDR2 SASEGT. The V and J ends lost 3 bases and 7 bases respectively, with 7 bases between them. The CDR3 covers 13 residues. CDR3 loop: CASSEIQNSPLHF. Here the CDR3 DNA reads TGTGCCAGCAGTGAGATACAAAATTCACCCCTCCACTTT.

This clone appeared a few times. J is TRBJ1-2 and V is TRBV28; the D is unclear. Trimming took off 6 bases at V and 8 bases at J, with 10 bases between the two ends. The CDR3 sequence is 11 residues long. Germline V gene data show CDR1 as MDHEN and CDR2 as SYDVKM. The CDR3 protein is CASSDQRGYTF. Here the CDR3 DNA reads TGTGCCAGCAGCGACCAGAGGGGCTACACCTTC.

About this clone itself: At the DNA level, this CDR3 is encoded by other sequences in the same sample as well. J is TRBJ1-4 and V is TRBV18; a possible D gene is TRBD1 (6 bases). This CDR3 contains 14 residues. The V end lost 2 bases, the J end lost 3 bases, and 7 bases lay between the germline ends. Germline values: CDR1 KGHSH, CDR2 LQKENI. The CDR3 DNA is TGTGCCAGCTCACCAGGGACACCTAATGAAAAACTGTTTTTT. Translating it yields CASSPGTPNEKLFF.

The chain is built from TRBV6-1 and TRBJ1-2; D is unresolved. The ends were cut back, 10 bases at V and 0 bases at J, with 15 bases in the middle. Germline values: CDR1 MNHNS, CDR2 SASEGT. This CDR3 comprises 14 residues. The CDR3 reads CATLRRGTNYGYTF. CDR3 DNA: TGTGCCACCCTTCGTCGGGGTACTAACTATGGCTACACCTTC.

This sequence joins TRBV11-2 and TRBJ2-3; no definite D call. From germline, CDR1 is SGHAT and CDR2 FQNNGV. V lost 5 bases and J 3 bases, leaving 9 bases between the germline ends. This CDR3 spans 13 amino acids. The CDR3 DNA sequence: TGTGCCAGCAGCAATATTTTTACAGATACGCAGTATTTT. Its protein product is CASSNIFTDTQYF.

V usage is TRBV11-1 and J usage is TRBJ1-2, with 8 bases lining up with TRBD1. V dropped 5 bases and J dropped 7; count of bases not matched to a gene: 6. Germline CDR1 and CDR2: SGHAT and FQDESV (reference sequence). The CDR3 is 13 amino acids. This CDR3 is CASSRTGLAGYTF. CDR3 DNA sequence: TGTGCCAGCAGCCGGACAGGGCTTGCTGGCTACACCTTC.

The chain has TRBV6-5 and TRBJ1-5; D unclear. V lost 5 bases, J lost 6 bases, and 11 bases lay in between. Germline V gene sequence: CDR1 MNHEY, CDR2 SVGAGI. The CDR3 is 13 amino acids. This chain's CDR3 is CASSDVLGQPQHF. The CDR3, as DNA: TGTGCCAGCAGTGATGTCCTTGGTCAGCCCCAGCATTTT.